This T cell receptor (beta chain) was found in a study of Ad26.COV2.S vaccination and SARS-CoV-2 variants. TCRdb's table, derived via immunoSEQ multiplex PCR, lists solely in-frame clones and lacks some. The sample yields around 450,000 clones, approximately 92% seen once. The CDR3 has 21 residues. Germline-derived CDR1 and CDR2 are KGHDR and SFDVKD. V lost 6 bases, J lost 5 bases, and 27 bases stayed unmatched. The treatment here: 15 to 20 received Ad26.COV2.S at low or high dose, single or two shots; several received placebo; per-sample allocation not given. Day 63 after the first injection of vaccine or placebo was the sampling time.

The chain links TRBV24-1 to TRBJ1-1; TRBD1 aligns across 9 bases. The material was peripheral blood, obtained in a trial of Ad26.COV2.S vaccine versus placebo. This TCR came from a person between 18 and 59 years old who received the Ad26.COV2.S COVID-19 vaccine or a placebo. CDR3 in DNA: TGTGCCACCAGTAAACTCGGACAGGGGACCCCACGAAGCGGCGGTAGTACTGAAGCTTTCTTT. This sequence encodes CATSKLGQGTPRSGGSTEAFF.